The 7 T cell receptor beta chains listed next were all sequenced from one sample in a study of neurological immune-mediated disorders. The time point was: technical triplicate 1. MiXCR, run by TCRdb on the 5' RACE reads, gives a single entry per CDR3 protein. The repertoire has roughly 41,000 distinct CDR3 sequences, over 8.5% of them found once; the top ten carry roughly 3.9%. Sequences were obtained from PBMCs. The source of these receptors is a man aged 55 to 70 with HTLV-1-associated myelopathy (HAM/TSP).

By share, this clonotype ranks as medium-sized. The rearrangement joins TRBV7-2 to TRBJ2-1, with D perhaps being TRBD1 or TRBD2 (5 bases each). Germline assignment: CDR1 SGHTA and CDR2 FQGNSA. The V gene lost 5 bases and the J gene lost 7 bases, with 18 bases spanning the gap. This CDR3 contains 15 residues. The CDR3 spells CASSPTGGGGNEQFF. The CDR3 DNA is TGTGCCAGCAGCCCCACAGGAGGCGGTGGGAATGAGCAGTTCTTC.

The J gene is TRBJ1-1, the V gene TRBV7-2; D call uncertain. Per the germline V gene, CDR1 is SGHTA and CDR2 is FQGNSA. V lost 1 base and J 0 bases, leaving 9 bases between the germline ends. The CDR3 is 15 residues long. The chain's CDR3 is CASSLEDGVNTEAFF. DNA of the CDR3: TGTGCCAGCAGCTTAGAGGATGGCGTGAACACTGAAGCTTTCTTT.

This clonotype has only a few counts. Compared with germline, one end of the junction differs, possibly owing to a read error. The rearrangement uses TRBV5-1 and TRBJ1-1, with TRBD1 matching over 9 bases. Germline CDR1 SGHRS, CDR2 YFSETQ. The CDR3 is made up of 13 amino acids. In nucleotides, the CDR3 is TGCACCAGCAGCTTGGGACAGGGTACTGAAGCTTTCTTT. Translated: CTSSLGQGTEAFF. Complete variable domain (other parts from reference TRBV5-1 and TRBJ1-1): KAGVTQTPRYLIKTRGQQVTLSCSPISGHRSVSWYQQTPGQGLQFLFEYFSETQRNKGNFPGRFSGRQFSNSRSEMNVSTLELGDSALYLCTSSLGQGTEAFFGQGTRLTVV.

This clonotype came up many times. The V call is TRBV20-1, the J call TRBJ2-5; D gene unclear. With 3 bases removed from V and 4 bases from J, the gap between germline ends came to 6 bases. There are 11 residues in the CDR3. CDR1 DFQATT and CDR2 SNEGSKA come from the germline V gene (reference sequence). This chain's CDR3 is CSASGRETQYF. DNA of the CDR3: TGCAGTGCTAGTGGTAGAGAGACCCAGTACTTC.

This clonotype was seen many times. V is TRBV12-3 or TRBV12-4 and J is TRBJ1-2; tentatively, D is TRBD1 (5 bases). V gave up 8 bases and J gave up 7 bases, with 20 bases separating them. The CDR3 runs to 14 residues. The CDR3 nucleotides read TGTGCCAGCGAGTTAGGAGGGGTTGGAGGTGGCTACACCTTC. As protein: CASELGGVGGGYTF.

This clonotype occurred many times. This chain uses TRBV28 with TRBJ2-5, with 9 bases that match TRBD1. The CDR3 has 14 amino acids. V lost 5 bases and J lost 9; bases outside the gene matches: 10. Per germline, CDR1 MDHEN and CDR2 SYDVKM. CDR3 residues: CASSLFGTGFAQYF. The CDR3 DNA follows: TGTGCCAGCAGTCTTTTCGGGACAGGGTTCGCCCAGTACTTC.

This clonotype was counted many times. The genes are TRBV20-1 and TRBJ1-2, with D possibly being TRBD1 (5 bases). Germline assignment: CDR1 DFQATT and CDR2 SNEGSKA (reference sequence). Trimming took 5 bases from V and 10 from J, leaving 14 bases between them. CDR3 length equals 11 residues. Here the CDR3 DNA reads TGCAGTGCTGACCGGGACCCACACTACACCTTC. This sequence encodes CSADRDPHYTF.